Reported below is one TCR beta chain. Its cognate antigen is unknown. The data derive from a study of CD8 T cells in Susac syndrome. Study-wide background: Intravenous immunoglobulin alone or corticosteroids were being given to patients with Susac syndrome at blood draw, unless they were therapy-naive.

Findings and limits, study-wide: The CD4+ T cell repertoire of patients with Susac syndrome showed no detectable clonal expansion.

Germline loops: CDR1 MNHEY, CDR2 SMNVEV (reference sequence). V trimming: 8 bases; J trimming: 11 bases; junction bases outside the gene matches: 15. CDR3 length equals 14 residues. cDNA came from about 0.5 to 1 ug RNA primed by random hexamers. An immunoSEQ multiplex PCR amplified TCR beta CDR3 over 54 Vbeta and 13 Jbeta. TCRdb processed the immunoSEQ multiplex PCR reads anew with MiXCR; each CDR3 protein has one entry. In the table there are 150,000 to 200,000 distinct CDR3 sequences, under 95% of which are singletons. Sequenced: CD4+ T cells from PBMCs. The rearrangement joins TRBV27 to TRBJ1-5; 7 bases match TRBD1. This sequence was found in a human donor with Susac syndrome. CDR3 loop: CASSSSRQGGAQHF. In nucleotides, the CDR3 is TGTGCCAGCTCCTCCTCCCGGCAGGGGGGAGCCCAGCATTTT.